This T cell receptor beta chain was captured by sequencing in a study of blood T cell repertoires in COVID-19 (dated by TCRdb to 2018 to 2020). Notes on the research overall: Collaborator samples came from the United States, Italy and Spain and covered acute and convalescent phases of COVID-19. The prospective study material was composed of cDNA or gDNA derived from T cells, B-cell-depleted T cells, or PBMCs. The dataset comprised deeply sampled blood TCRbeta repertoires from subjects exposed to, actively infected with, or recovered from COVID-19. A freely available public database, intended as a resource for researchers studying the immune response to SARS-CoV-2, is where the repertoires were released. The samples were drawn from the first 160 participants of the ongoing ImmuneRACE study and from 1,200 or so subjects provided by 6 global collaborators. Nearly every sample came with metadata listing a de-identified subject ID, COVID-19 status, age in years and sex. Where available, HLA class I and class II types were obtained from metadata supplied by the sample provider rather than from assay-based typing.

Concerning this clone: Its cognate antigen has yet to be identified. No much larger clonotype is one base removed from it; base qualities were not supplied.

Overall study outcomes, separate from this receptor: The quantity of clinical and demographic metadata differed by source and by participant and was supplied without curation.

TCRbeta CDR3 regions were amplified from genomic DNA by means of the immunoSEQ Assay, a bias-controlled multiplex PCR. Processing in the source paper ran as follows. The number of nucleated cells in each sample was estimated by amplification of reference gene primers within the assay. To quantify the absolute abundance of each unique TCRbeta CDR3 rearrangement, sequence reads were collapsed and filtered. For each sample, productive Simpson clonality was calculated as the square root of Simpson's diversity index over productive rearrangements. TCRdb stores this immuneACCESS table with in-frame sequences only. Part of the clones is absent; in the studies checked, under half of the shortfall reflects unresolved V genes, and no reason is known for the rest. V and J calls and clone size are those listed in that table; D and trimming were worked out from the DNA. This sample lists over 90,000 clones; 70% to 85% were detected once. The ten biggest clones cover roughly 10% of the sample.

From a lookup of the germline V gene, CDR1 and CDR2 are SQVTM and ANQGSEA. V sheds 4 bases and J sheds 1 base, leaving 10 bases between their ends. Inclusive of the bounding cysteine and phenylalanine, the CDR3 is 13 residues long. Only CDR3 DNA remains: 39 bases, in frame from the first base. Collaborating institutions collected whole blood in K2EDTA tubes following their own protocols. Collaborator samples were shipped for TCRbeta analysis as frozen whole blood, isolated PBMCs, or DNA extracted from either sample type. Sequences were obtained from peripheral blood. Rearrangement joined TRBV29-1 to TRBJ1-2, with an unclear D gene assignment. The receptor was isolated from a man in his 60s with active or convalescent COVID-19. The DNA sequence reads TGCAGCGTTGCCCGCAGTTTTAACTATGGCTACACCTTC. This gives the protein CSVARSFNYGYTF.